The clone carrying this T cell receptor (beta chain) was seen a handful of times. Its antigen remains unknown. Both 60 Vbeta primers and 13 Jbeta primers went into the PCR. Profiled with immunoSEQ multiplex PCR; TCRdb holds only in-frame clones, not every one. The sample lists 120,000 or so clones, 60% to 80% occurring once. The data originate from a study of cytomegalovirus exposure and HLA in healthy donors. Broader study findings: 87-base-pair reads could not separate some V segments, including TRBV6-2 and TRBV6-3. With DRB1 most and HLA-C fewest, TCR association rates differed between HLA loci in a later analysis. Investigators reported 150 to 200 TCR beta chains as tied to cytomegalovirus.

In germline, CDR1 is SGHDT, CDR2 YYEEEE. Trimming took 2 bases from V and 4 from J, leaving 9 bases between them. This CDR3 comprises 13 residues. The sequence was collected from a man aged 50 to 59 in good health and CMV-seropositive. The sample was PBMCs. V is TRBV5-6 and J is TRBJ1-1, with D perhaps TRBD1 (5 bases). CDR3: CASSFSGGTEAFF. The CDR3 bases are TGTGCCAGCAGCTTCTCGGGGGGCACTGAAGCTTTCTTT.